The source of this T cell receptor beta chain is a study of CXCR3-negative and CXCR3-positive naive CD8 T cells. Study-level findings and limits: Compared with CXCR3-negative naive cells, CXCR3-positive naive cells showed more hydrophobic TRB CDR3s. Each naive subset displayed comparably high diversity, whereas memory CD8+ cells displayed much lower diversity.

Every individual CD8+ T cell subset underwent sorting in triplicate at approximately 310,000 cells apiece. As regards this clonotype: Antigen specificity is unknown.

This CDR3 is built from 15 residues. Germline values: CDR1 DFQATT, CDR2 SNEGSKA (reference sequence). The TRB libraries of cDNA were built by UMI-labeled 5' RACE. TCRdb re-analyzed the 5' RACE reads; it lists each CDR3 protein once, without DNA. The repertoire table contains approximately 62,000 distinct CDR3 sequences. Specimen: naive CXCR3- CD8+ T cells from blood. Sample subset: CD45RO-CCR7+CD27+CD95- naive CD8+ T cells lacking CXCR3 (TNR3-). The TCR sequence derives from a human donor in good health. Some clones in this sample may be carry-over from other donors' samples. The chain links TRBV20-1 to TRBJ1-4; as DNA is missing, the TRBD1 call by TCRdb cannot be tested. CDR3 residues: CSAREFGGPGEKLFF.